Sequencing of this TCR beta chain was carried out in a study of CD8+ T cells in alopecia areata. Concerning this clone itself: Its specificity is not known.

The V gene's germline CDR1 is SQVTM and CDR2 ANQGSEA. The length of the CDR3 is 14 residues. Germline trimming cut 6 bases from V and 3 bases from J; bases unmatched to any gene: 8. As the sequencing template, cDNA was produced by extracting RNA and reverse transcribing it. Method: immunoSEQ multiplex PCR; TCRdb's copy keeps in-frame clones and lacks some. The repertoire holds some 150,000 clones, roughly four fifths seen once, with 20% to 25% in the top ten. Described treatment: oral pan-JAK inhibitor, 5-10 mg twice daily. Study-level points and caveats: Tofacitinib significantly brought down scalp clonality and expanded CD8+ clones among top 100.

Specimen: CD8+ T cells sorted from blood, collected at week 4, from a patient treated with tofacitinib. V usage is TRBV29-1 and J usage is TRBJ2-5, with TRBD1 identical over 9 bases. The sequence was collected from a human donor with alopecia areata. CDR3 in amino acids: CSVDSGTGKETQYF. The CDR3, as DNA: TGCAGCGTCGACTCCGGGACAGGGAAAGAGACCCAGTACTTC.